This T cell receptor (beta chain) was observed in a study of T cells after yellow fever vaccination. Study details: Preparing low-cell-number fractions relied on SMART-Seq v4 Ultra Low Input.

This clonotype was seen ten or more times. Its matching antigen is unknown. The length of the CDR3 is 15 residues. The junction had 5 bases not matched to a gene; V was cut back by 5 bases and J by 1 base. The germline CDR1 and CDR2 sequences are SEHNR and FQNEAQ (reference sequence). TCRdb independently ran MiXCR on the 5' RACE reads; one entry per CDR3 protein. In the table there are 300,000 to 400,000 distinct CDR3 sequences, approximately 13% of which are singletons. Findings of the study overall: A small proportion of clonotypes was detected in both the CD4 and CD8 compartments. Re-detected after boosting: most primary clones, 96% of CD4 and 88% of CD8. The bulk population could contribute abundant contaminating clonotypes to FACS-sorted repertoires.

The sequencing here drew on CD4+ T cells sorted from PBMCs, taken 15 days after the yellow fever booster vaccination. The chain joins TRBV7-9 to TRBJ2-4; TRBD2 matches 7 bases. The clonotype was recovered from a man between 18 and 35 years old who received the YFV17D yellow fever vaccine. CDR3 DNA: TGTGCCAGCAGCCCCGGGAGGAAGGCCAAAAACATTCAGTACTTC. It is translated as CASSPGRKAKNIQYF.